The T cell receptor beta chain under discussion was sequenced for a study of cytomegalovirus exposure and HLA in healthy donors. The CDR3 contains 11 residues. Germline CDR1 reads SEHNR; CDR2 reads FQNEAQ (reference sequence). 60 Vbeta and 13 Jbeta primers were used in PCR. Clones were read by immunoSEQ multiplex PCR, and TCRdb kept only the in-frame ones, dropping some. The data show roughly 150,000 clones, 75% to 90% seen once. A word on this clone: At one boundary the junction diverges from the germline segment, which might be a read error.

This sequence joins TRBV7-9 and TRBJ1-1, with unresolved D. The sequence derives from a woman between 18 and 29 years old in good health and CMV-seronegative. The specimen was PBMCs. CDR3 nucleotide sequence: TGTTCCAGCAGCTTGGAGACTGAAGCTTTCTTT. Translation: CSSSLETEAFF.